Given below is one TCR beta chain in context. What it binds is unknown. CD8 cells regarded as naive lacked CD45RO, were positively chosen for CCR7, and omitted terminally differentiated effector memory CD45RA+ cells. The data derive from a study of shared clonotypes between healthy human individuals. For the study at large: Plates per donor: three CD4 naive, three CD4 memory, two CD8 naive, one CD8 memory.

An approximately 200 ng quantity of DNA, approximately 29,000 T cell genomes, went into the sorted-subset replicate PCRs. TCRdb keeps only in-frame clones here, not all; method: immunoSEQ multiplex PCR. The sample lists about 2,200,000 clones; 85% to 95% were seen once. General study results and limits: Between a few donors, naive CD4 clonotypes were shared at a level of about 5.3%. A limitation of the genetic and exposure-history diversity represented arose from few donors.

V was pared by 2 bases and J by 2 bases, with 11 bases between. Germline V CDR1 and CDR2: MDHEN, SYDVKM. The CDR3 spans 15 residues. The receptor comes from a man aged 18 to 29 in good health. Some clones in this sample may be carry-over from other donors' samples. The V and J genes are TRBV28 and TRBJ2-3, with D unresolved. Sequencing was carried out using naive CD8+ T cells from PBMCs. CDR3 sequence: CASSLPLEDTDTQYF. In DNA, the CDR3 is TGTGCCAGCAGTTTACCTCTAGAAGACACAGATACGCAGTATTTT.